This T cell receptor beta chain was documented in a study of CD8+ T cells in alopecia areata. Sequencing used cDNA as its template, made by extracting RNA and reverse transcribing it. Only in-frame clones appear in the TCRdb table, and some are missing; sequencing was by immunoSEQ multiplex PCR. The sample yields more than 95,000 clones, just over 85% seen once. Findings and caveats of the study: In scalp and blood during tofacitinib, many expanded lesional clones persisted.

Treatment here: oral pan-JAK inhibitor, 5-10 mg twice daily. By share of the sample, this clone is medium-sized. Its antigen is unknown. Germline V gene data show CDR1 as SGHVS and CDR2 as FNYEAQ. The trim removed 5 bases at V and 1 base at J, leaving 10 bases unmatched. The CDR3 consists of 17 residues. This TCR derives from a human donor with alopecia areata. The V gene is TRBV7-6, the J gene TRBJ1-2; 10 positions agree with TRBD1. The sequencing here drew on CD8+ T cells sorted from blood, taken between weeks 30 and 35, from a patient treated with tofacitinib. The chain's CDR3 is CASSHYGTGAFNYGYTF. The CDR3 DNA reads TGTGCCAGCAGCCACTACGGGACAGGGGCCTTTAACTATGGCTACACCTTC.